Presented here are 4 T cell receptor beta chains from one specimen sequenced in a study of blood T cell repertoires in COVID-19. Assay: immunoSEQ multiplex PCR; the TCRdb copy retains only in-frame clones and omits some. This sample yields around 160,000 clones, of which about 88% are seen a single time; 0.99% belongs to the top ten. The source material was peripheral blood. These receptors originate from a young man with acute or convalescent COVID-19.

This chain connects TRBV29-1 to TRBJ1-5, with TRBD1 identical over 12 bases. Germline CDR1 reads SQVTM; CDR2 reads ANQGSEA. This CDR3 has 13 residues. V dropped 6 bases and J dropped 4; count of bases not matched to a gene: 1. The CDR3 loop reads CSVGQGANQPQHF. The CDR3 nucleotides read TGCAGCGTGGGACAGGGGGCAAATCAGCCCCAGCATTTT. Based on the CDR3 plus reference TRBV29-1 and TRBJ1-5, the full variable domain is SAVISQKPSRDICQRGTSLTIQCQVDSQVTMMFWYRQQPGQSLTLIATANQGSEATYESGFVIDKFPISRPNLTFSTLTVSNMSPEDSSIYLCSVGQGANQPQHFGDGTRLSIL.

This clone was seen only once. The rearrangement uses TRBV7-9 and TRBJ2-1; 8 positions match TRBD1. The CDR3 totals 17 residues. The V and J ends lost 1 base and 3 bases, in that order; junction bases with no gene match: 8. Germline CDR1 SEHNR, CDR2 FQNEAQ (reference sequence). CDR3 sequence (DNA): TGTGCCAGCAGCTTAGGTTCAGGGGGCGATTACTACAATGAGCAGTTCTTC. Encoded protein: CASSLGSGGDYYNEQFF.

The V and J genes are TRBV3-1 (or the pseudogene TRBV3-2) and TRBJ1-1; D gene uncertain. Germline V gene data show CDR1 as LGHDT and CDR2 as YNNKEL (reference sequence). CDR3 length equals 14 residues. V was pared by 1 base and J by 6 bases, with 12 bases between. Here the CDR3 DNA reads TGTGCCAGCAGCCAAGTCGGGGTAGAGTCTGAAGCTTTCTTT. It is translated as CASSQVGVESEAFF.

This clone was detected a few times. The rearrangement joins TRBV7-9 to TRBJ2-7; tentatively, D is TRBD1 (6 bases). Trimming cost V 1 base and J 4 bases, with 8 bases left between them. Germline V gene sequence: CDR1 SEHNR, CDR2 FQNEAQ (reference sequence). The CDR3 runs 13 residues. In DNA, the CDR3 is TGTGCCAGCAGCTTAGTAGGACAGTACGAGCAGTACGTC. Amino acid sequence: CASSLVGQYEQYV.